A single sample gave rise to the 16 T cell receptor beta chains below, sequenced in a study of cytomegalovirus exposure and HLA in healthy donors. The study ran its PCR with 60 Vbeta and 13 Jbeta primers. Profiled with immunoSEQ multiplex PCR; TCRdb holds only in-frame clones, not every one. The data hold about 100,000 clones, with over 65% observed a single time. Material for sequencing was PBMCs. These receptors all stem from a man aged 35 to 55 in good health and CMV-seronegative.

The rearrangement joins TRBV13 to TRBJ2-7; 8 bases match TRBD1. V was clipped by 1 base and J by 4 bases; unmatched bases: 6. Germline V gene data show CDR1 as PRHDT and CDR2 as FYEKMQ (reference sequence). This CDR3 has 15 residues. The CDR3 region has the DNA TGTGCCAGCAGCTTAGTTCGGCAGGGGGCTTACGAGCAGTACTTC. Translated, it gives CASSLVRQGAYEQYF.

V usage is TRBV6-6 and J usage is TRBJ2-5, with TRBD1 as a possible D gene (6 bases). The DNA end lines up better with TRBJ2-7; the J call may be wrong. Germline CDR1 MNHNY, CDR2 SVGAGI (reference sequence). This CDR3 region has 14 residues. The CDR3 coding sequence is TGTGCCAGCAGTTACGGGCAGGGGATCAACGAGCAGTACTTC. It yields the protein CASSYGQGINEQYF.

The chain employs TRBV12-1 and TRBJ1-5; TRBD1 was called by the table and not checked on the DNA. TRBV12-1 is described as a pseudogene. The CDR3 loop spans 14 amino acids. CDR3 loop: CASSATGPKKPQHF. DNA of the CDR3: TGTGCCAGCAGCGCGACAGGTCCCAAAAAGCCCCAGCATTTT.

The rearrangement joins TRBV7-2 to TRBJ1-6; D ambiguous. Germline-derived CDR1 and CDR2 are SGHTA and FQGNSA. V was shortened by 0 bases and J by 9 bases, with 9 bases between the two germline ends. The CDR3 extends over 14 amino acids. CDR3 DNA sequence: TGTGCCAGCAGCTTAGCGTACGCGGGTTCACCCCTCCACTTT. This codes for CASSLAYAGSPLHF.

The chain uses TRBV6-6 and TRBJ1-2, with D possibly being TRBD1 (5 bases). The CDR3 totals 15 residues. Germline V CDR1 and CDR2: MNHNY, SVGAGI (reference sequence). The germline V and J ends were trimmed by 8 bases and 3 bases, with 19 bases remaining between them. The CDR3 is CASLEPGGWYYGYTF. The CDR3 coding sequence is TGTGCCAGCCTGGAACCCGGGGGGTGGTACTATGGCTACACCTTC.

The CDR3 spells CASSAGTGGYGQPQHF. In nucleotides, the CDR3 is TGTGCCAGCAGCGCGGGGACAGGGGGATACGGGCAGCCCCAGCATTTT. The chain links TRBV9 to TRBJ1-5; 11 bases are shared with TRBD1. The junction had 9 bases not matched to a gene; V was cut back by 3 bases and J by 7 bases. The germline V gene encodes CDR1 SGDLS and CDR2 YYNGEE. The CDR3 has 16 amino acids.

The table lists this clone with a few counts. The genes are TRBV29-1 and TRBJ2-3; the D gene is possibly TRBD1 (6 bases). The V gene lost 4 bases and the J gene lost 2 bases, with 13 bases spanning the gap. In germline, CDR1 is SQVTM, CDR2 ANQGSEA. The CDR3 totals 14 residues. The CDR3 spells CSVGAGAATDTQYF. The CDR3 region has the DNA TGCAGCGTTGGGGCAGGGGCAGCCACAGATACGCAGTATTTT.

This rearrangement joins TRBV27 to TRBJ2-2; weak D call: TRBD2 (6 bases). The CDR3 contains 14 residues. V lost 6 bases, J lost 5 bases, and 13 bases lay in between. Germline CDR1 MNHEY, CDR2 SMNVEV (reference sequence). The CDR3 here is CASSMTRSTGELFF. In nucleotides, the CDR3 is TGTGCCAGCAGCATGACTAGATCTACCGGGGAGCTGTTTTTT.

This clone was recorded once. This chain joins TRBV27 and TRBJ1-2, with 7 bases identical to TRBD1. Germline V gene sequence: CDR1 MNHEY, CDR2 SMNVEV (reference sequence). The CDR3 extends over 16 amino acids. With 2 bases clipped from V and 7 bases from J, the junction kept 13 bases outside the gene matches. The CDR3 bases are TGTGCCAGCAGTTTAGGGGGAGCCAGGGGGTCTCTTGGCTACACCTTC. As protein: CASSLGGARGSLGYTF.

This rearrangement joins TRBV2 to TRBJ1-5; 8 nucleotides match TRBD1. The junction had 15 bases not matched to a gene; V was cut back by 8 bases and J by 0 bases. Germline CDR1 SNHLY, CDR2 FYNNEI. The CDR3 spans 18 residues. CDR3 protein: CASSTNPRQGNSNQPQHF. CDR3 DNA sequence: TGTGCCAGCTCGACGAACCCCCGACAGGGGAATAGCAATCAGCCCCAGCATTTT.

V usage is TRBV11-2 and J usage is TRBJ2-3; D perhaps matches TRBD2 (5 bases). Germline V gene lookup returns CDR1 SGHAT and CDR2 FQNNGV. Trimming left V 2 bases short and J 5 bases short, with 17 bases between. The CDR3 loop spans 16 amino acids. DNA for the CDR3: TGTGCCAGCAGCTTAAGTTCCGGGGTCGGGGAAGATACGCAGTATTTT. The encoded protein is CASSLSSGVGEDTQYF.

The V gene is TRBV19, the J gene TRBJ1-5; 9 bases map to TRBD1. J lost 6 bases, V lost 6 bases, and 12 bases had no gene match. The CDR3 length is 16 residues. The germline V gene encodes CDR1 LNHDA and CDR2 SQIVND (reference sequence). The CDR3 region has the DNA TGTGCCAGTAGGTCCGGGACAGGGACAGGAGGTCAGCCCCAGCATTTT. Translating it yields CASRSGTGTGGQPQHF.

The V gene is TRBV5-1, the J gene TRBJ2-3, with a possible D match to TRBD2 (7 bases). The CDR3 is made up of 15 amino acids. CDR1 is SGHRS, CDR2 YFSETQ, per germline. With 9 bases removed from V and 0 bases from J, the gap between germline ends came to 17 bases. CDR3 coding DNA: TGCGCCACCTCAATAGGGGGGGTGAGCACAGATACGCAGTATTTT. It encodes CATSIGGVSTDTQYF. The full variable domain, its missing parts supplied by reference TRBV5-1 and TRBJ2-3, is KAGVTQTPRYLIKTRGQQVTLSCSPISGHRSVSWYQQTPGQGLQFLFEYFSETQRNKGNFPGRFSGRQFSNSRSEMNVSTLELGDSALYLCATSIGGVSTDTQYFGPGTRLTVL.

This clone has more than one count but fewer than ten. The chain links TRBV15 to TRBJ2-5; D is ambiguous. V was clipped by 4 bases and J by 5 bases, with 8 bases between them. The CDR3 loop spans 12 amino acids. CDR1 is LNHNV and CDR2 is YYDKDF in the germline V gene (reference sequence). The CDR3 DNA reads TGTGCCACCAGCACACGGTGGGAGACCCAGTACTTC. It codes for CATSTRWETQYF.

The V gene is TRBV19, the J gene TRBJ1-1; D might be TRBD1 (6 bases). Looked up from germline, CDR1 is LNHDA and CDR2 is SQIVND (reference sequence). The CDR3 is made up of 17 amino acids. Trimming took 5 bases from V and 2 from J, leaving 21 bases between them. The chain's CDR3 is CASSPWRQGIGNTEAFF. In DNA form, the CDR3 reads TGTGCCAGTAGTCCTTGGAGGCAGGGGATTGGTAACACTGAAGCTTTCTTT.

This clone came up once. The V call is TRBV19, the J call TRBJ1-1, with D possibly matching TRBD1 (6 bases). Germline V gene sequence: CDR1 LNHDA, CDR2 SQIVND (reference sequence). The CDR3 totals 14 residues. V was shortened by 0 bases and J by 7 bases, with 12 bases between the two germline ends. For the CDR3, the DNA is TGTGCCAGTAGTATAGATCAGGGGTTGGGTGAAGCTTTCTTT. Translated: CASSIDQGLGEAFF.